The 10 T cell receptor beta chains in this list originate from one sample, sequenced in a study of shared clonotypes between healthy human individuals. The table came from immunoSEQ multiplex PCR; TCRdb's copy has only in-frame clones and leaves some out. The sample carries 600,000 to 750,000 clones, about 90% recorded once. Sequenced material: memory CD8+ T cells from PBMCs. Subset indicated: CD45RO+ cells pooled with CCR7-negative TemRA cells. The source of these receptors is a man aged 18 to 30 in good health. Some clones in this sample may be carry-over from other donors' samples.

The chain recombines TRBV9 with TRBJ1-1; TRBD1 is a possible D gene (5 bases). Trimming removed 4 bases from V and 3 bases from J, with 13 bases in between. The germline CDR1 and CDR2 sequences are SGDLS and YYNGEE. The CDR3 loop spans 14 amino acids. The CDR3 region is CASSPGGGDTEAFF. Here the CDR3 DNA reads TGTGCCAGCAGCCCCGGCGGAGGGGACACTGAAGCTTTCTTT. Full variable domain (missing parts from reference TRBV9 and TRBJ1-1): DSGVTQTPKHLITATGQRVTLRCSPRSGDLSVYWYQQSLDQGLQFLIQYYNGEERAKGNILERFSAQQFPDLHSELNLSSLELGDSALYFCASSPGGGDTEAFFGQGTRLTVV.

V gene TRBV11-2 combines with J gene TRBJ2-1; 7 bases match TRBD2. V lost 6 bases, J lost 8 bases, and 10 bases stayed unmatched. This CDR3 is built from 14 residues. Germline loops: CDR1 SGHAT, CDR2 FQNNGV. CDR3 residues: CASRGRERGYEQFF. CDR3 nucleotides: TGTGCCAGCAGAGGGCGGGAGCGGGGCTATGAGCAGTTCTTC.

The chain joins TRBV21-1 to TRBJ2-5; no check of the table's D call, TRBD1, against the DNA was made. TRBV21-1 constitutes a pseudogene. The CDR3 has 16 amino acids. The CDR3 sequence: CASSALGQPVGETQYF. DNA for the CDR3: TGTGCCAGCAGCGCGCTGGGACAGCCGGTCGGCGAAACCCAGTACTTC.

V usage is TRBV21-1 and J usage is TRBJ2-7; the D call in the table, TRBD1, was not verified against the DNA. TRBV21-1 is a listed pseudogene. CDR3 length: 16 residues. The DNA for the CDR3 is TGTGCCAGCAGCGCCCCAACAGGGTTTTCTACCTACGAGCAGTACTTC. Encoded protein: CASSAPTGFSTYEQYF.

This chain connects TRBV4-1 to TRBJ2-1; no clear D gene. The length of the CDR3 is 15 residues. The V end was cut by 6 bases, the J end by 0 bases, with 12 bases between. Germline CDR1 reads MGHRA; CDR2 reads YSYEKL. The CDR3 nucleotides are TGCGCCAGCAGAACGACTGGTAGCTCCTACAATGAGCAGTTCTTC. This codes for CASRTTGSSYNEQFF.

The V gene is TRBV19, the J gene TRBJ1-2; 9 bases line up with TRBD1. V lost 5 bases, J lost 6 bases, and 4 bases stayed unmatched. Germline V gene data show CDR1 as LNHDA and CDR2 as SQIVND (reference sequence). The CDR3 loop spans 13 amino acids. CDR3 DNA: TGTGCCAGTAGTCCCAGGACAGGGGATGGCTACACCTTC. Translation: CASSPRTGDGYTF.

The chain carries TRBV4-3 and TRBJ2-2; no clear D gene. The CDR3 is 17 residues long. The ends were cut back, 0 bases at V and 4 bases at J, with 15 bases in the middle. CDR1 and CDR2 (germline): LGHNA, YSLEER. CDR3: CASSQDGAPKPTGELFF. In DNA form, the CDR3 reads TGCGCCAGCAGCCAAGATGGAGCGCCTAAGCCCACCGGGGAGCTGTTTTTT.

This CDR3 reads CASSAGLNYGYTF. As DNA, the CDR3 is TGTGCCAGCAGCGCAGGGCTCAACTATGGCTACACCTTC. The chain uses TRBV28 and TRBJ1-2, with D possibly TRBD1 on 5 matching bases. The CDR3 extends over 13 amino acids. With 6 bases removed from V and 2 bases from J, the gap between germline ends came to 10 bases. Germline-derived CDR1 and CDR2 are MDHEN and SYDVKM.

This chain links TRBV27 with TRBJ2-7; 7 bases agree with TRBD1. V shed 2 bases and J 6 bases; nucleotides not matched to a gene: 10. CDR1 and CDR2 (germline): MNHEY, SMNVEV (reference sequence). This CDR3 is 15 amino acids long. The CDR3 bases are TGTGCCAGCAGTTTAGACCCGACAGGGAAAGGCGAGCAGTACTTC. Its translation: CASSLDPTGKGEQYF.

This sequence joins TRBV27 and TRBJ1-3, with D perhaps matching TRBD1 (5 bases). The germline CDR1 and CDR2 sequences are MNHEY and SMNVEV (reference sequence). This CDR3 spans 15 amino acids. V lost 6 bases, J lost 0 bases, and 12 bases lay in between. The CDR3 sequence: CASRPPGNSGNTIYF. The DNA of the CDR3 is TGTGCCAGCAGGCCACCAGGGAACTCTGGAAACACCATATATTTT.